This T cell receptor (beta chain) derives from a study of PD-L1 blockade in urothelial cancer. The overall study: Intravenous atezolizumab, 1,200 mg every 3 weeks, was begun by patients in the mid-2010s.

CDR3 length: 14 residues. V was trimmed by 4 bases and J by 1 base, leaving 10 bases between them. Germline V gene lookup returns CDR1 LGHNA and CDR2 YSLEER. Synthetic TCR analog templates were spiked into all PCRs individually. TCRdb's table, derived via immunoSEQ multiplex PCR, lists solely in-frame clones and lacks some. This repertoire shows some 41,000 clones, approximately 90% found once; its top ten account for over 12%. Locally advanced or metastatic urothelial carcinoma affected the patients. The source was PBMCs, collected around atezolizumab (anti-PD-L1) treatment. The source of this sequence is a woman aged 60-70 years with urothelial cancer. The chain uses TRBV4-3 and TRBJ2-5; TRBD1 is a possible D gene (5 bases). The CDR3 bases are TGCGCCAGCAGCCGACAGCTACTCCAAGAGACCCAGTACTTC. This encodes CASSRQLLQETQYF.